Listed below are T cell receptor beta chains from one sample, sequenced in a study of shared clonotypes between healthy human individuals. The method was immunoSEQ multiplex PCR; TCRdb's version includes in-frame clones alone and lacks a portion of them. This table has 1,500,000 or so clones, just under 99% appearing once. Sequenced: naive CD4+ T cells sorted from blood. These receptors all come from a man aged 25-40 years in good health. The CDR3 runs from the conserved cysteine through the conserved F or W. Each record gives: CDR3 DNA, CDR3 protein, clone size, D gene, J gene, V gene. A D gene is named only where the DNA matches it firmly. Clone sizes are given selectively: once, few, many, or a class where the clone is expanded.

CDR3nt: TGTGCCAGCGCGAGGACAGAGAACACCGGGGAGCTGTTTTTT
CDR3aa: CASARTENTGELFF
abundance: .
d_gene: .
j_gene: TRBJ2-2
v_gene: TRBV18

CDR3nt: TGTGCCAGCAGCTTCTCAGGGGGTGGAAACACCATATATTTT
CDR3aa: CASSFSGGGNTIYF
abundance: .
d_gene: TRBD1
j_gene: TRBJ1-3
v_gene: TRBV7-9

CDR3nt: TGTGCCAGCAGCTTAGAGGCAGGGGCCGGCTACGAGCAGTACTTC
CDR3aa: CASSLEAGAGYEQYF
abundance: .
d_gene: .
j_gene: TRBJ2-7
v_gene: TRBV11-2

CDR3nt: TGTGCCAGCAGTTTATTTGGAGATACGCAGTATTTT
CDR3aa: CASSLFGDTQYF
abundance: .
d_gene: .
j_gene: TRBJ2-3
v_gene: TRBV28

CDR3nt: TGTGCCAGCAGTCCCCCGGGACTGCCCACAGATACGCAGTATTTT
CDR3aa: CASSPPGLPTDTQYF
abundance: .
d_gene: .
j_gene: TRBJ2-3
v_gene: TRBV28

CDR3nt: TGCGCCAGCAGCCAAGGACAGGCCTACGAGCAGTACTTC
CDR3aa: CASSQGQAYEQYF
abundance: .
d_gene: .
j_gene: TRBJ2-7
v_gene: TRBV4-3

CDR3nt: TGTGCCAGCAGCGTGTATCCTCAAGAGACCCAGTACTTC
CDR3aa: CASSVYPQETQYF
abundance: .
d_gene: .
j_gene: TRBJ2-5
v_gene: TRBV9

CDR3nt: TGTGCTGGTTGGGGACAAGAGACCCAGTACTTC
CDR3aa: CAGWGQETQYF
abundance: .
d_gene: .
j_gene: TRBJ2-5
v_gene: TRBV2

CDR3nt: TGTGCCAGCAGTCCTTCTCCGCGGGGGCAGGATAGCAATCAGCCCCAGCATTTT
CDR3aa: CASSPSPRGQDSNQPQHF
abundance: .
d_gene: .
j_gene: TRBJ1-5
v_gene: TRBV27

CDR3nt: TGTGCCAGCAGCTTAGTGGCAGGGGGCGACACCGGGGAGCTGTTTTTT
CDR3aa: CASSLVAGGDTGELFF
abundance: .
d_gene: TRBD1
j_gene: TRBJ2-2
v_gene: TRBV7-6

CDR3nt: TGTGCCAGTAGTATGGAGCCGGTCACTGAAGCTTTCTTT
CDR3aa: CASSMEPVTEAFF
abundance: .
d_gene: .
j_gene: TRBJ1-1
v_gene: TRBV19

CDR3nt: TGTGCCAGCAGCTTAGCGGTGGGAGCAATCGTCGAGCAGTACTTC
CDR3aa: CASSLAVGAIVEQYF
abundance: .
d_gene: .
j_gene: TRBJ2-7
v_gene: TRBV7-9

CDR3nt: TGTGCCAGCAGCTTCGACAGATCCTATGGCTACACCTTC
CDR3aa: CASSFDRSYGYTF
abundance: .
d_gene: .
j_gene: TRBJ1-2
v_gene: TRBV11-2

CDR3nt: TGTGCCAGTAAGGCGGGAGGAACCCACGAGCAGTACTTC
CDR3aa: CASKAGGTHEQYF
abundance: .
d_gene: TRBD2
j_gene: TRBJ2-7
v_gene: TRBV19

CDR3nt: TGTGCCAGCAGTTACCTAGACAAGCAGTACTTC
CDR3aa: CASSYLDKQYF
abundance: .
d_gene: .
j_gene: TRBJ2-7
v_gene: TRBV6-5

CDR3nt: TGTGCCAGCAGCATTGATATAGGGACCCTCTACGAGCAGTACTTC
CDR3aa: CASSIDIGTLYEQYF
abundance: .
d_gene: .
j_gene: TRBJ2-7
v_gene: TRBV5-4

CDR3nt: TGTGCCAGCAGCTTTAGCGGGCCAAACAATGAGCAGTTCTTC
CDR3aa: CASSFSGPNNEQFF
abundance: .
d_gene: TRBD2
j_gene: TRBJ2-1
v_gene: TRBV5-4

CDR3nt: TGTGCCAGCAGAAGGAACGGATTGCCCTACGAGCAGTACTTC
CDR3aa: CASRRNGLPYEQYF
abundance: .
d_gene: .
j_gene: TRBJ2-7
v_gene: TRBV27

CDR3nt: TGTGCCAGCTCACCGGGTCTTTCAGGTGCTGAAAAACTGTTTTTT
CDR3aa: CASSPGLSGAEKLFF
abundance: .
d_gene: .
j_gene: TRBJ1-4
v_gene: TRBV18

CDR3nt: TGCAGCGTAAGGGGGACTAGCGGAAAACGCACAGATACGCAGTATTTT
CDR3aa: CSVRGTSGKRTDTQYF
abundance: .
d_gene: TRBD2
j_gene: TRBJ2-3
v_gene: TRBV29-1

CDR3nt: TGTGCCAGCAGCCCGACGGGATCCTATGGCTACACCTTC
CDR3aa: CASSPTGSYGYTF
abundance: .
d_gene: .
j_gene: TRBJ1-2
v_gene: TRBV6-5

CDR3nt: TGCGCCAGCAGTGTATCCGGTCAGGGGCTTAAACTGTTTTTT
CDR3aa: CASSVSGQGLKLFF
abundance: .
d_gene: .
j_gene: TRBJ1-4
v_gene: TRBV10-2

CDR3nt: TGTGCCAGCAGCGTAGATGGGAGGGTGGCGGGGGAGACCCAGTACTTC
CDR3aa: CASSVDGRVAGETQYF
abundance: .
d_gene: TRBD2
j_gene: TRBJ2-5
v_gene: TRBV9

CDR3nt: TGTGCCAGCAGCGTAGGTATGGCTACCCACGAGCAGTACTTC
CDR3aa: CASSVGMATHEQYF
abundance: .
d_gene: .
j_gene: TRBJ2-7
v_gene: TRBV9

CDR3nt: TGTGCCAGCTCACCTGGACTAGCGACATACAATGAGCAGTTCTTC
CDR3aa: CASSPGLATYNEQFF
abundance: .
d_gene: TRBD2
j_gene: TRBJ2-1
v_gene: TRBV18

CDR3nt: TGTGCCAGCAGCCAAGATTGGGTTTTACAGGGCCGTGGCTACACCTTC
CDR3aa: CASSQDWVLQGRGYTF
abundance: .
d_gene: .
j_gene: TRBJ1-2
v_gene: TRBV14

CDR3nt: TGTGCCAGCAGCTCCCCGGGACAGGGAACCTACGAGCAGTACTTC
CDR3aa: CASSSPGQGTYEQYF
abundance: .
d_gene: TRBD1
j_gene: TRBJ2-7
v_gene: TRBV5-5

CDR3nt: TGTGCCAGCAGCTTAGTTTTAGGGGGCATCACAGATACGCAGTATTTT
CDR3aa: CASSLVLGGITDTQYF
abundance: .
d_gene: TRBD1
j_gene: TRBJ2-3
v_gene: TRBV7-6

CDR3nt: TGTGCCAGCAGTTTAAAGGGTCCGGGGGCCCAAGAGACCCAGTACTTC
CDR3aa: CASSLKGPGAQETQYF
abundance: .
d_gene: .
j_gene: TRBJ2-5
v_gene: TRBV27

CDR3nt: TGTGCCACCAGCAGGACGACAAGTGGCTACACCTTC
CDR3aa: CATSRTTSGYTF
abundance: .
d_gene: .
j_gene: TRBJ1-2
v_gene: TRBV15

CDR3nt: TGTGCCAGCAGCCGGGGACAGGGATACTCCTACGAGCAGTACTTC
CDR3aa: CASSRGQGYSYEQYF
abundance: once
d_gene: TRBD1
j_gene: TRBJ2-7
v_gene: TRBV14

CDR3nt: TGTGCCAGCAGCGACAAGGGTGAAGCTTTCTTT
CDR3aa: CASSDKGEAFF
abundance: .
d_gene: .
j_gene: TRBJ1-1
v_gene: TRBV9

CDR3nt: TGTGCCAGCTCACCCCCTACCATCCTAGCCAAAAACATTCAGTACTTC
CDR3aa: CASSPPTILAKNIQYF
abundance: once
d_gene: .
j_gene: TRBJ2-4
v_gene: TRBV18

CDR3nt: TGTGCCAGCAGCTTAATCCCCCTTGGTGTGGCCAAAAACATTCAGTACTTC
CDR3aa: CASSLIPLGVAKNIQYF
abundance: .
d_gene: .
j_gene: TRBJ2-4
v_gene: TRBV7-9

CDR3nt: TGTGCCAGCAGCCCGGGGCTGACCGAGCAGTACTTC
CDR3aa: CASSPGLTEQYF
abundance: .
d_gene: .
j_gene: TRBJ2-7
v_gene: TRBV14

CDR3nt: TGTGCCAGCAGCGTAGGCAATAGCGGCTCCTACGAGCAGTACTTC
CDR3aa: CASSVGNSGSYEQYF
abundance: .
d_gene: .
j_gene: TRBJ2-7
v_gene: TRBV9

CDR3nt: TGCAGCGGGAAGAATAGCAATCAGCCCCAGCATTTT
CDR3aa: CSGKNSNQPQHF
abundance: .
d_gene: .
j_gene: TRBJ1-5
v_gene: TRBV29-1

CDR3nt: TGCGCCAGCAGCTTGGAGAAGGGGGCTGGACTTCTGTACGAGCAGTACTTC
CDR3aa: CASSLEKGAGLLYEQYF
abundance: .
d_gene: TRBD1
j_gene: TRBJ2-7
v_gene: TRBV5-1

CDR3nt: TGTGCCAGCAGCCCGACTAGCGGGGCTACCGGGGAGCTGTTTTTT
CDR3aa: CASSPTSGATGELFF
abundance: .
d_gene: TRBD2
j_gene: TRBJ2-2
v_gene: TRBV13

CDR3nt: TGCGCCAGCAGCCAAGAAAGGACGGGATCCCACGAGCAGTACTTC
CDR3aa: CASSQERTGSHEQYF
abundance: once
d_gene: .
j_gene: TRBJ2-7
v_gene: TRBV4-3

CDR3nt: TGTGCCAGCAGCCCCTGGGGGATCCAAGAGACCCAGTACTTC
CDR3aa: CASSPWGIQETQYF
abundance: .
d_gene: .
j_gene: TRBJ2-5
v_gene: TRBV6-5

CDR3nt: TGTGCCAGCAGCTCCGACTTACTAGCGGGAGGTTGGAATGAGCAGTTCTTC
CDR3aa: CASSSDLLAGGWNEQFF
abundance: .
d_gene: TRBD2
j_gene: TRBJ2-1
v_gene: TRBV7-8

CDR3nt: TGTGCCAGCAGCTTGATTTCAGATACGCAGTATTTT
CDR3aa: CASSLISDTQYF
abundance: .
d_gene: .
j_gene: TRBJ2-3
v_gene: TRBV5-4

CDR3nt: TGTGCCAGCAGCTTAGCACGTACAGGGGACGGCTACACCTTC
CDR3aa: CASSLARTGDGYTF
abundance: .
d_gene: TRBD1
j_gene: TRBJ1-2
v_gene: TRBV7-6

CDR3nt: TGTGCCAGCAGCTTAGGCGGGAACACCATATATTTT
CDR3aa: CASSLGGNTIYF
abundance: .
d_gene: .
j_gene: TRBJ1-3
v_gene: TRBV7-2

CDR3nt: TGCGCCAGCAGCTTGGAGGATGGGAAAGAGACCCAGTACTTC
CDR3aa: CASSLEDGKETQYF
abundance: .
d_gene: .
j_gene: TRBJ2-5
v_gene: TRBV5-1

CDR3nt: TGTGCCAGCAGCTTGGGTGGTCTAGCGGGAGAAGGGGAGCAGTTCTTC
CDR3aa: CASSLGGLAGEGEQFF
abundance: .
d_gene: TRBD2
j_gene: TRBJ2-1
v_gene: TRBV7-2

CDR3nt: TGTGCCAGCAATGAGGTCTCCTACAATGAGCAGTTCTTC
CDR3aa: CASNEVSYNEQFF
abundance: .
d_gene: .
j_gene: TRBJ2-1
v_gene: TRBV28